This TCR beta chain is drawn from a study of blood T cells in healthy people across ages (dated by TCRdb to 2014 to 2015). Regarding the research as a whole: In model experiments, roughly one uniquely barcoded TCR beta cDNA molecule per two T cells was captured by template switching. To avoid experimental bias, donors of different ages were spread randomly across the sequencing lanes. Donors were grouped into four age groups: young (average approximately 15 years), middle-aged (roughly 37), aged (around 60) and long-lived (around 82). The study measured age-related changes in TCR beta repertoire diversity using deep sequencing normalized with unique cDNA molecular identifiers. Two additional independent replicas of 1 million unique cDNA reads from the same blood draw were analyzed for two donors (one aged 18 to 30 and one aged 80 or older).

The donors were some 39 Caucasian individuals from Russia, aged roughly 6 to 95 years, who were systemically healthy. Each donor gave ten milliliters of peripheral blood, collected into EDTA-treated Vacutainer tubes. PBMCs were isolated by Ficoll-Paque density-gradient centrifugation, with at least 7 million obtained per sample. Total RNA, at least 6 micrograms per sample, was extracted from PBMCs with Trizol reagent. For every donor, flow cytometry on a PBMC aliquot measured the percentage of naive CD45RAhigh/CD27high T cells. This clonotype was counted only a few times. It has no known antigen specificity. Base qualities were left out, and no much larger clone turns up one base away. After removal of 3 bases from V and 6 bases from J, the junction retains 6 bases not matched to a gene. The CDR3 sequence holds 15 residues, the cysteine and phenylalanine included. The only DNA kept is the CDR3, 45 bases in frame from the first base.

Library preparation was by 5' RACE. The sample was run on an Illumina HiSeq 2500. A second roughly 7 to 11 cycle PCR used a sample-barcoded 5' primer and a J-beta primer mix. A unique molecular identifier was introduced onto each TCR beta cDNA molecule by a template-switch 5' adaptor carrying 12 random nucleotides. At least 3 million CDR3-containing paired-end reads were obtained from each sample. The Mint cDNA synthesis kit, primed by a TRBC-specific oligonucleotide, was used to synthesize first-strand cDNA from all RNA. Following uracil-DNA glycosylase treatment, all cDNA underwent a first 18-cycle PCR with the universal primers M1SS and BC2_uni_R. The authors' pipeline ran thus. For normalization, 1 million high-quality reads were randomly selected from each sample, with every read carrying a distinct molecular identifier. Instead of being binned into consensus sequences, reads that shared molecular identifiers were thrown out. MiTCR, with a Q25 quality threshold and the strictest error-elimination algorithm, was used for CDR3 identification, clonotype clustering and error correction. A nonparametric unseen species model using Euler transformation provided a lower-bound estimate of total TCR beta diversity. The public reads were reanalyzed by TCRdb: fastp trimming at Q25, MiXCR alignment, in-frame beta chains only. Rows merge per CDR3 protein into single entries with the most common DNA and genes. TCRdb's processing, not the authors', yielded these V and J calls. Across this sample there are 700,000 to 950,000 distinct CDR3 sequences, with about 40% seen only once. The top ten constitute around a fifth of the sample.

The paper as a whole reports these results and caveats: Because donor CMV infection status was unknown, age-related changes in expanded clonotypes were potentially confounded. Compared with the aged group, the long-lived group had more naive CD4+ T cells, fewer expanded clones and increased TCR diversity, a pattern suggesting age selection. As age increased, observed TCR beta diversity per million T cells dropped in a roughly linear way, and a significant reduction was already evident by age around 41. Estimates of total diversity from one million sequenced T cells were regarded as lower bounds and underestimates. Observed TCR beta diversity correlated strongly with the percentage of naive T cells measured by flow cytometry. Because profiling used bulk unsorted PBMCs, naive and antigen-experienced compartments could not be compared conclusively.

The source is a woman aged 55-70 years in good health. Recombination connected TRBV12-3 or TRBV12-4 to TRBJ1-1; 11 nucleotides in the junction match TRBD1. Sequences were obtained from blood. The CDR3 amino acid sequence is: CASSFPGTGGPEAFF. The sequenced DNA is TGTGCCAGCAGTTTCCCCGGGACAGGGGGGCCTGAAGCTTTCTTT.